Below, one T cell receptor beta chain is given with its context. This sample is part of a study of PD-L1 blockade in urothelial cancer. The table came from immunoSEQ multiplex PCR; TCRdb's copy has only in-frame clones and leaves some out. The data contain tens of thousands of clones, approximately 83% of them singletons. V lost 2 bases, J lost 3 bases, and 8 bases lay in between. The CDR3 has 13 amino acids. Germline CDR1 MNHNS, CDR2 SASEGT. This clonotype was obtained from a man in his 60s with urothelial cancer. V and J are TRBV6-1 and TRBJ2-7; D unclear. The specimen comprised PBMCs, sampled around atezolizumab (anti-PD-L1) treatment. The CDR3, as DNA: TGTGCCAGCAGTGAATTTACAAACTACGAGCAGTACTTC. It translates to CASSEFTNYEQYF.